The 22 T cell receptor beta chains reported below all come from one sample, sequenced in a study of blood T cell repertoires in COVID-19. The protocol was immunoSEQ multiplex PCR, while the TCRdb copy is restricted to in-frame clones and leaves out a portion. The table includes about 160,000 clones, about 80% detected once. The sequenced sample was peripheral blood. These receptors all come from a woman older than 75 with acute or convalescent COVID-19.

The chain recombines TRBV20-1 with TRBJ2-1, with 8 bases that match TRBD2. This CDR3 region has 15 residues. Trimming cost V 3 bases and J 6 bases; bases outside gene matches: 10. Germline V lookup: CDR1 DFQATT, CDR2 SNEGSKA (reference sequence). The CDR3 sequence: CSASGLAGGSNEQFF. The CDR3 bases are TGCAGTGCTAGTGGGCTGGCGGGAGGTTCCAATGAGCAGTTCTTC.

CDR3 DNA sequence: TGTGCCAGCAGTTACGGTCAGGGGTTTGCCTATAACACTGAAGCTTTCTTT. It codes for CASSYGQGFAYNTEAFF. This chain links TRBV6-2 or TRBV6-3 with TRBJ1-1; TRBD1 is a possible D gene (6 bases). This CDR3 comprises 17 residues. Looked up from germline, CDR1 is MNHEY and CDR2 is SVGEGT. The V gene lost 2 bases and the J gene lost 2 bases, with 18 bases spanning the gap.

The rearrangement links TRBV19 to TRBJ2-3; weak D call: TRBD1 (5 bases). This CDR3 has 13 residues. Germline V gives CDR1 LNHDA, CDR2 SQIVND (reference sequence). Between the trimmed V and J ends, which lost 5 bases and 3 bases, there was a span of 9 bases. The chain's CDR3 is CASSQQGTDTQYF. CDR3 nucleotides: TGTGCCAGTAGTCAGCAGGGAACAGATACGCAGTATTTT.

The J gene is TRBJ1-1, the V gene TRBV2; D may be TRBD1 (5 bases). CDR1 and CDR2 (germline): SNHLY, FYNNEI. V lost 7 bases, J lost 6 bases, and 18 bases lay in between. The CDR3 totals 14 residues. The CDR3 here is CASTQGRGKAEAFF. DNA for the CDR3: TGTGCCAGCACACAAGGCCGGGGGAAGGCTGAAGCTTTCTTT. Based on the CDR3 plus reference TRBV2 and TRBJ1-1, the full variable domain is EPEVTQTPSHQVTQMGQEVILRCVPISNHLYFYWYRQILGQKVEFLVSFYNNEISEKSEIFDDQFSVERPDGSNFTLKIRSTKLEDSAMYFCASTQGRGKAEAFFGQGTRLTVV.

The rearrangement uses TRBV7-2 and TRBJ2-5, with D tentatively TRBD1 (6 bases). The ends were cut back, 1 base at V and 5 bases at J, with 8 bases in the middle. Germline CDR1 and CDR2: SGHTA and FQGNSA. CDR3 length equals 13 residues. The CDR3 loop is CASSLDRVETQYF. CDR3 DNA: TGTGCCAGCAGCTTAGACAGGGTCGAGACCCAGTACTTC.

In DNA form, the CDR3 reads TGTGCCAGCAGCACCCCCCTTGACCCCCGGGAGGCGGCCACAGATACGCAGTATTTT. This translates into CASSTPLDPREAATDTQYF. The chain carries TRBV21-1 and TRBJ2-3; no DNA check was done on the table's D call, TRBD2. TRBV21-1 is tagged as a pseudogene. The CDR3 runs 19 residues.

J is TRBJ1-1 and V is TRBV6-9; 7 bases match TRBD1. Germline V gene sequence: CDR1 MNHGY, CDR2 SVAAGI. With 8 bases clipped from V and 6 bases from J, the junction kept 9 bases outside the gene matches. This CDR3 has 13 amino acids. The CDR3 loop reads CASSTHRGPEAFF. The CDR3 bases are TGTGCCAGCTCAACCCACAGGGGTCCTGAAGCTTTCTTT.

The rearrangement links TRBV5-1 to TRBJ1-4, with D unresolved. CDR1 and CDR2 from the germline V gene are SGHRS and YFSETQ. The CDR3 length is 15 residues. V dropped 0 bases and J dropped 7 bases, with 13 bases sitting between them. DNA for the CDR3: TGCGCCAGCAGCTTGGCCCGGGTTGAGGGTGAAAAACTGTTTTTT. Residues: CASSLARVEGEKLFF. Filled out from reference TRBV5-1 and TRBJ1-4, the complete variable domain reads KAGVTQTPRYLIKTRGQQVTLSCSPISGHRSVSWYQQTPGQGLQFLFEYFSETQRNKGNFPGRFSGRQFSNSRSEMNVSTLELGDSALYLCASSLARVEGEKLFFGSGTQLSVL.

In DNA, the CDR3 is TGCGCCAGCAGCTTGGTAGGACAGCTATTCAATGAGCAGTTCTTC. It is translated as CASSLVGQLFNEQFF. This chain uses TRBV5-1 with TRBJ2-1; the D gene is possibly TRBD1 (6 bases). Germline-derived CDR1 and CDR2 are SGHRS and YFSETQ. Trimming took 0 bases from V and 6 from J, leaving 13 bases between them. This CDR3 has 15 amino acids.

The chain combines TRBV19 with TRBJ1-4; no firm D call. V gave up 10 bases and J gave up 8 bases, with 20 bases separating them. This CDR3 region has 14 residues. Germline V lookup: CDR1 LNHDA, CDR2 SQIVND (reference sequence). The DNA of the CDR3 is TGTGCCACCAAACATGGGCCTCTCAAGGAAAAACTGTTTTTT. It codes for CATKHGPLKEKLFF.

The chain has TRBV11-2 and TRBJ2-6; D is unclear. This CDR3 is built from 15 residues. Trimming removed 5 bases from V and 2 bases from J, with 10 bases in between. Looked up from germline, CDR1 is SGHAT and CDR2 is FQNNGV. The CDR3 is CASSPQIAGANVLTF. The DNA of the CDR3 is TGTGCCAGCAGCCCACAGATTGCTGGGGCCAACGTCCTGACTTTC. Supplemented by reference TRBV11-2 and TRBJ2-6, the full variable domain reads EAGVAQSPRYKIIEKRQSVAFWCNPISGHATLYWYQQILGQGPKLLIQFQNNGVVDDSQLPKDRFSAERLKGVDSTLKIQPAKLEDSAVYLCASSPQIAGANVLTFGAGSRLTVL.

The chain carries TRBV30 and TRBJ2-1; the D gene is possibly TRBD2 (7 bases). With 3 bases removed from V and 3 bases from J, the gap between germline ends came to 15 bases. This CDR3 region has 15 residues. Germline CDR1 GTSNPN, CDR2 SVGIG (reference sequence). The CDR3 spells CAWRWEGGYYNEQFF. DNA of the CDR3: TGTGCCTGGAGATGGGAGGGGGGGTACTACAATGAGCAGTTCTTC. The variable domain in full, completed from reference TRBV30 and TRBJ2-1, reads SQTIHQWPATLVQPVGSPLSLECTVEGTSNPNLYWYRQAAGRGLQLLFYSVGIGQISSEVPQNLSASRPQDRQFILSSKKLLLSDSGFYLCAWRWEGGYYNEQFFGPGTRLTVL.

V is TRBV15 and J is TRBJ2-1, with 12 bases lining up with TRBD2. Trimming at V came to 0 bases and at J to 4 bases, leaving 13 bases not matched to a gene. This CDR3 contains 20 residues. CDR1 is LNHNV, CDR2 YYDKDF, per germline (reference sequence). CDR3 region: CATSRELRASGRVTYNEQFF. DNA of the CDR3: TGTGCCACCAGCAGAGAGCTTCGGGCTAGCGGGAGGGTAACGTACAATGAGCAGTTCTTC.

This clone came up once. The CDR3 reads CASSFVGEGVIDTQYF. The CDR3 DNA is TGTGCCAGCAGCTTTGTTGGGGAGGGGGTTATAGATACGCAGTATTTT. This sequence joins TRBV11-2 and TRBJ2-3, with D possibly TRBD2 on 7 matching bases. The CDR3 length is 16 residues. Looked up from germline, CDR1 is SGHAT and CDR2 is FQNNGV. The germline V and J ends were trimmed by 3 bases and 5 bases, with 18 bases remaining between them.

The chain joins TRBV5-1 to TRBJ2-3, with D possibly being TRBD1 (5 bases). V was shortened by 0 bases and J by 1 base, with 18 bases between the two germline ends. Germline V CDR1 and CDR2: SGHRS, YFSETQ. CDR3 length: 18 residues. For the CDR3, the DNA is TGCGCCAGCAGCTTGGGGCAGGGCTTGAACCCGGGCACAGATACGCAGTATTTT. Protein product: CASSLGQGLNPGTDTQYF.

The chain joins TRBV27 to TRBJ2-3; TRBD1 matches 7 bases. The junction had 5 bases not matched to a gene; V was cut back by 6 bases and J by 2 bases. CDR1 is MNHEY, CDR2 SMNVEV, per germline (reference sequence). The CDR3 runs to 14 residues. CDR3 loop: CASRKTGLTDTQYF. CDR3 DNA sequence: TGTGCCAGCAGAAAGACAGGGCTCACAGATACGCAGTATTTT.

V is TRBV3-1 (or the pseudogene TRBV3-2) and J is TRBJ2-6; D might be TRBD1 (5 bases). V was trimmed by 3 bases and J by 11 bases, leaving 23 bases between them. CDR1 is LGHDT and CDR2 is YNNKEL in the germline V gene (reference sequence). CDR3 length: 17 residues. This chain's CDR3 is CASSHEFPSTTGYVLTF. For the CDR3, the DNA is TGTGCCAGCAGCCACGAATTCCCTTCGACCACAGGCTACGTCCTGACTTTC.

CDR3 sequence (DNA): TGTGCCAGTAGTATAGATCTGGCCTGGCGGGAGACCCAGTACTTC. It codes for CASSIDLAWRETQYF. The chain uses TRBV19 and TRBJ2-5; D uncertain. The CDR3 totals 15 residues. The ends were cut back, 0 bases at V and 5 bases at J, with 13 bases in the middle. Germline assignment: CDR1 LNHDA and CDR2 SQIVND (reference sequence). The full variable domain, its missing parts supplied by reference TRBV19 and TRBJ2-5, is DGGITQSPKYLFRKEGQNVTLSCEQNLNHDAMYWYRQDPGQGLRLIYYSQIVNDFQKGDIAEGYSVSREKKESFPLTVTSAQKNPTAFYLCASSIDLAWRETQYFGPGTRLLVL.

The rearrangement links TRBV9 to TRBJ1-1; 8 positions agree with TRBD1. Unmatched junction bases numbered 2, after V lost 0 bases and J lost 1 base. Germline CDR1 SGDLS, CDR2 YYNGEE. The CDR3 sequence is 15 residues long. CDR3 nucleotides: TGTGCCAGCAGCGTAGTGGACAGGGCGAACACTGAAGCTTTCTTT. This encodes CASSVVDRANTEAFF.

This clone has just one count. The chain recombines TRBV9 with TRBJ2-5, with TRBD2 identical over 15 bases. The J segment lost 2 bases and the V segment lost 4 bases, leaving 18 bases of the junction unmatched. Germline V lookup: CDR1 SGDLS, CDR2 YYNGEE. CDR3 size: 21 residues. CDR3 sequence reads: CASSPIGGLAGGPRGQETQYF. DNA for the CDR3: TGTGCCAGCAGCCCCATAGGAGGACTAGCGGGGGGGCCTAGGGGGCAAGAGACCCAGTACTTC.

The rearrangement joins TRBV6-5 to TRBJ1-5; the match to TRBD1 covers 7 bases. The CDR3 runs 13 residues. Germline V gene data show CDR1 as MNHEY and CDR2 as SVGAGI. The V gene end was trimmed by 6 bases and the J gene end by 5 bases; junction bases not matched to a gene: 4. The CDR3 loop reads CASRDRVDQPQHF. The CDR3 DNA reads TGTGCCAGCAGAGACAGGGTTGATCAGCCCCAGCATTTT.

This sequence joins TRBV3-1 (or the pseudogene TRBV3-2) and TRBJ1-2; unclear D gene. CDR1 is LGHDT, CDR2 YNNKEL, per germline (reference sequence). Deletions cut 0 bases from V and 6 bases from J, with 17 bases between. This CDR3 region has 16 residues. CDR3 bases: TGTGCCAGCAGCCAAGATTCGTTTGAGAGGTTTAATGGCTACACCTTC. It yields the protein CASSQDSFERFNGYTF.